This TCR beta chain emerged from a study of T cell repertoires in cytomegalovirus infection. The wider study: Carrying CMV and the relevant HLA type showed in public TCR beta signatures. Study results and limitations: HLA-C-restricted, CMV-specific TCR beta clonotypes were dominant ex vivo. Frequencies of public TCR beta families were cumulated, and this identified carriers of CMV plus the relevant HLA.

CDR1 and CDR2 (germline): SGHTA, FQGNSA. The CDR3 is 13 residues long. Between the trimmed V and J ends, which lost 7 bases and 4 bases, there was a span of 13 bases. One entry per CDR3 protein, called by TCRdb with MiXCR from the reads. The sample comprises about half a million distinct CDR3 sequences, about 42% of which are singletons, and about 39% rests with the top ten. This clonotype was counted ten times or more. Antigen unknown. This chain connects TRBV7-2 to TRBJ1-1, with D perhaps TRBD1 (6 bases). The receptor's source is a human donor in good health (CMV status not recorded). Some clones in this sample may be carry-over from other donors' samples. Here the sequenced sample was cultured PBMCs, taken from culture after CMV antigen stimulation. In DNA, the CDR3 is TGTGCCAGCATAGGACAGAGGGGCACTGAAGCTTTCTTT. It translates to CASIGQRGTEAFF. Complete variable domain (other parts from reference TRBV7-2 and TRBJ1-1): GAGVSQSPSNKVTEKGKDVELRCDPISGHTALYWYRQSLGQGLEFLIYFQGNSAPDKSGLPSDRFSAERTGGSVSTLTIQRTQQEDSAVYLCASIGQRGTEAFFGQGTRLTVV.